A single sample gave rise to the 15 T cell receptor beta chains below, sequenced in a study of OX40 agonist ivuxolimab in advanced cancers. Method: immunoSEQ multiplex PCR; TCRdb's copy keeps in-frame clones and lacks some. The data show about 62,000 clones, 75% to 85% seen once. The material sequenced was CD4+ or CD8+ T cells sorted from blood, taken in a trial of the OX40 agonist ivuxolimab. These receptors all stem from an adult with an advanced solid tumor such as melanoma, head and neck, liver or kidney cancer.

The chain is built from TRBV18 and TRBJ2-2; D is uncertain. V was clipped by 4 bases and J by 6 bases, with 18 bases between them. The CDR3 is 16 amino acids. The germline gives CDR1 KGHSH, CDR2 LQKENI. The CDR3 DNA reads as TGTGCCAGCTCACTCGATGGGCCAAGAGATCCCGGGGAGCTGTTTTTT. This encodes CASSLDGPRDPGELFF. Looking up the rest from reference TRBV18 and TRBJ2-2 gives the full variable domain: NAGVMQNPRHLVRRRGQEARLRCSPMKGHSHVYWYRQLPEEGLKFMVYLQKENIIDESGMPKERFSAEFPKEGPSILRIQQVVRGDSAAYFCASSLDGPRDPGELFFGEGSRLTVL.

The DNA of the CDR3 is TGTGCCAGCAGCTTGAGGGGACAGGGGTTTAACTACGAGCAGTACTTC. This sequence encodes CASSLRGQGFNYEQYF. J is TRBJ2-7 and V is TRBV5-6; TRBD1 matches at 10 bases. V dropped 1 base and J dropped 3; count of bases not matched to a gene: 7. The CDR3 runs to 16 residues. The V gene's germline CDR1 is SGHDT and CDR2 YYEEEE.

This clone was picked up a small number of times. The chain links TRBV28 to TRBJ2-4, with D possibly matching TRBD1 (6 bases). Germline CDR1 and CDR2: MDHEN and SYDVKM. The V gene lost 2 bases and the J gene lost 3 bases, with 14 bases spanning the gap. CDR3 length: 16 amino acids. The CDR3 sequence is CASSLTRGTSKNIQYF. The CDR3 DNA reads TGTGCCAGCAGTTTAACGAGGGGGACCAGCAAAAACATTCAGTACTTC.

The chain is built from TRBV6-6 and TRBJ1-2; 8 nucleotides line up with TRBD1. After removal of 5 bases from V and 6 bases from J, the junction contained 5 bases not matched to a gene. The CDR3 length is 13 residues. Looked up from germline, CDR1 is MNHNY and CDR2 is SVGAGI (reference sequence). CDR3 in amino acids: CASSQDRDHGYTF. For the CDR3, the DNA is TGTGCCAGCAGTCAGGACAGGGATCATGGCTACACCTTC.

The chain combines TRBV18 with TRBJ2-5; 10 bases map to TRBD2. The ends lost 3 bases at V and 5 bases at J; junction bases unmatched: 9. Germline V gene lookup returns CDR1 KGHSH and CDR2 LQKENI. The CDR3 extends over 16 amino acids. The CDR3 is CASSPELAGAGETQYF. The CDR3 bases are TGTGCCAGCTCACCCGAGCTAGCGGGGGCTGGGGAGACCCAGTACTTC.

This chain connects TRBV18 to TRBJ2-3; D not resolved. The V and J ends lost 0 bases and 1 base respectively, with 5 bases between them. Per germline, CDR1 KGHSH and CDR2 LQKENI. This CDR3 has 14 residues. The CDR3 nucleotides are TGTGCCAGCTCACCACCTGTTCGCACAGATACGCAGTATTTT. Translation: CASSPPVRTDTQYF. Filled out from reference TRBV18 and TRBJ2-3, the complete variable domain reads NAGVMQNPRHLVRRRGQEARLRCSPMKGHSHVYWYRQLPEEGLKFMVYLQKENIIDESGMPKERFSAEFPKEGPSILRIQQVVRGDSAAYFCASSPPVRTDTQYFGPGTRLTVL.

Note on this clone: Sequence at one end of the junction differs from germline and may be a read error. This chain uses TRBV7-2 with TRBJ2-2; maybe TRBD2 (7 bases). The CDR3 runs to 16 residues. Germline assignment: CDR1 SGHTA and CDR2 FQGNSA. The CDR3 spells CASSLGGGRNAGELFF. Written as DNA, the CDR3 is TGTGCCAGCAGCTTAGGCGGGGGCCGGAACGCCGGGGAGCTGTTTTTT.

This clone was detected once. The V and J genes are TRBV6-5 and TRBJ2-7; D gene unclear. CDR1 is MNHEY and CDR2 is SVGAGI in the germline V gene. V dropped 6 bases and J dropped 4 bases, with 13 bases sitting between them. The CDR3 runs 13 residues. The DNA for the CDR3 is TGTGCCAGCAGCGATAGACCGGAGTACGAGCAGTACTTC. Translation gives CASSDRPEYEQYF.

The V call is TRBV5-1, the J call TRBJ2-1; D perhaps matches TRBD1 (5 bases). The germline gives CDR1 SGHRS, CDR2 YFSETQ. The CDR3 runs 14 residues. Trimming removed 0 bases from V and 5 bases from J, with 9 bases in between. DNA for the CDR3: TGCGCCAGCAGCTTGGAGGGGATAGACAATGAGCAGTTCTTC. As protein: CASSLEGIDNEQFF.

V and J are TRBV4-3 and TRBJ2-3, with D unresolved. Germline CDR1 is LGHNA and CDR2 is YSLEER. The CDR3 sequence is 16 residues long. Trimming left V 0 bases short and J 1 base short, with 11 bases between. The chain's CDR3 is CASSQERAQGTDTQYF. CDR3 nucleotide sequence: TGCGCCAGCAGCCAAGAAAGGGCCCAAGGCACAGATACGCAGTATTTT.

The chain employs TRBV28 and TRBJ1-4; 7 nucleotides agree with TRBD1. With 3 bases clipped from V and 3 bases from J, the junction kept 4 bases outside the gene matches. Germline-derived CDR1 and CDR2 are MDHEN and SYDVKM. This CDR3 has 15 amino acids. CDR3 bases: TGTGCCAGCAGTTTCGCCGGGACAGCTAATGAAAAACTGTTTTTT. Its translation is CASSFAGTANEKLFF.

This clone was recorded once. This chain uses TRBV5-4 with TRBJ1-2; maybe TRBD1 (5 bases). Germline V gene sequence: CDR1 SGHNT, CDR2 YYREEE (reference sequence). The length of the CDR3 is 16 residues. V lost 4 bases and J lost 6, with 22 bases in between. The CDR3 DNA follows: TGTGCCAGCAGCCCCCCCACAGGTTTTAATGGGGATGGCTACACCTTC. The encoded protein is CASSPPTGFNGDGYTF.

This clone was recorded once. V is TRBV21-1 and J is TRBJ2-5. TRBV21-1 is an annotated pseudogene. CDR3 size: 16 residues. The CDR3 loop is CASSKAPRPYQETQYF. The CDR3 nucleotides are TGTGCCAGCAGCAAAGCCCCGCGACCGTACCAAGAGACCCAGTACTTC.

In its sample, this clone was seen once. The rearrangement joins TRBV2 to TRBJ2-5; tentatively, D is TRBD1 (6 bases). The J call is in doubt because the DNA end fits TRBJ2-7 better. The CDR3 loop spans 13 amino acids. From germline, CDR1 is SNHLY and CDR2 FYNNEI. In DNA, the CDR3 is TGTGCCACCAAGCAACAGGGCTCCTACGAGCAGTACTTC. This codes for CATKQQGSYEQYF.

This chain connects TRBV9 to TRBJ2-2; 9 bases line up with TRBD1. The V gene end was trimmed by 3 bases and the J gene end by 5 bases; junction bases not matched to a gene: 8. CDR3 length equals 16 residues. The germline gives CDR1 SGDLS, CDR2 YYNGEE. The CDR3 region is CASSARPGTGTGELFF. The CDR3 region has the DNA TGTGCCAGCAGCGCCCGTCCCGGGACAGGGACCGGGGAGCTGTTTTTT.